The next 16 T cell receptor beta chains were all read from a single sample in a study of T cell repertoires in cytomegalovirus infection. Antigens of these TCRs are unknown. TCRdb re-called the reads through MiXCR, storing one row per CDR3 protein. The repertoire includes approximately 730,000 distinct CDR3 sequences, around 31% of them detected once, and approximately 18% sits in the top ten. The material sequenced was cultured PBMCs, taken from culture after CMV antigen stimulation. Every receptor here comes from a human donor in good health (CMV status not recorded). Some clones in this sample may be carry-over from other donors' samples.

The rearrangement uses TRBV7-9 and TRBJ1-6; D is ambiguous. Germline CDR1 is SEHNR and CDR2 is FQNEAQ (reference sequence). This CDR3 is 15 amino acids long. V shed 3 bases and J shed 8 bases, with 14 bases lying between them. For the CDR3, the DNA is TGTGCCAGCAGCTTGAAAGAACCCCACTATTCACCCCTCCACTTT. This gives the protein CASSLKEPHYSPLHF.

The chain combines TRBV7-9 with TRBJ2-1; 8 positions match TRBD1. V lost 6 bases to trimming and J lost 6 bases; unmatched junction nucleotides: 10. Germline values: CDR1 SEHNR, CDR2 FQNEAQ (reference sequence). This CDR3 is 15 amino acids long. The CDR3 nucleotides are TGTGCCAGCAGTTTAAAGACAGGGGAATTCAATGAGCAGTTCTTC. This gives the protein CASSLKTGEFNEQFF.

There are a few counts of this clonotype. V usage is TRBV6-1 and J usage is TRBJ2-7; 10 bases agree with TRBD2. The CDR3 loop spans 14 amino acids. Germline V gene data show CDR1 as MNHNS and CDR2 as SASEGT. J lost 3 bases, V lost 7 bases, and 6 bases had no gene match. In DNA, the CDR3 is TGTGCCAGCATCCTAGCGGGGGCCTTCTACGAGCAGTACTTC. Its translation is CASILAGAFYEQYF.

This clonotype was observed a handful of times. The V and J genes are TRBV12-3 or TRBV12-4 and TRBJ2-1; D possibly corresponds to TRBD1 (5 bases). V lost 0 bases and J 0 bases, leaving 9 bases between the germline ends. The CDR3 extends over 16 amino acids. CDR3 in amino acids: CASSLATVSSYNEQFF. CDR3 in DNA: TGTGCCAGCAGTTTAGCGACAGTGAGCTCCTACAATGAGCAGTTCTTC.

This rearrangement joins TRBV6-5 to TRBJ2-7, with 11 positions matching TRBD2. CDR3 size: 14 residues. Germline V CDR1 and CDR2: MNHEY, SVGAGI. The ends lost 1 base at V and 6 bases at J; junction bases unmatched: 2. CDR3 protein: CASSYLAGGSEQYF. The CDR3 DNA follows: TGTGCCAGCAGTTACTTAGCGGGAGGGTCCGAGCAGTACTTC.

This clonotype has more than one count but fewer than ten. CDR3 loop: CATKKGSYNEQFF. The CDR3 DNA reads as TGTGCCACCAAAAAGGGGTCCTACAATGAGCAGTTCTTC. This sequence joins TRBV6-5 and TRBJ2-1; TRBD1 is a possible D gene (5 bases). V gave up 10 bases and J gave up 1 base, with 11 bases separating them. The CDR3 spans 13 residues. CDR1 is MNHEY, CDR2 SVGAGI, per germline.

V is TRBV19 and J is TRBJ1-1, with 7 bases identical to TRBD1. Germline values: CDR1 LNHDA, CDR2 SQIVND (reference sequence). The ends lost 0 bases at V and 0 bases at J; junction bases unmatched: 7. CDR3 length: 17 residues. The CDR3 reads CASSIDRTGLMNTEAFF. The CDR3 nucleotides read TGTGCCAGTAGTATAGATAGGACAGGTTTGATGAACACTGAAGCTTTCTTT.

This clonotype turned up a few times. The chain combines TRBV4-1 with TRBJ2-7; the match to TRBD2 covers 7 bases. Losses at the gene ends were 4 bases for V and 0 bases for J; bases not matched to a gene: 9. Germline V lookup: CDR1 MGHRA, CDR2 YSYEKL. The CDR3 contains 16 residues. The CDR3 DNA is TGCGCCAGCAGCCCCTACTCTGGGAGGGTCTCCTACGAGCAGTACTTC. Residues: CASSPYSGRVSYEQYF.

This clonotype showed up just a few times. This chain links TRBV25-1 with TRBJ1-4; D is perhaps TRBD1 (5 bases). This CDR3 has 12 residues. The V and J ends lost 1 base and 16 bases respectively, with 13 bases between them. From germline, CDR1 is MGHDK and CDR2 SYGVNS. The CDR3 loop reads CASSESAGLEFF. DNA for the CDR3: TGTGCCAGCAGTGAATCTGCAGGGTTAGAGTTTTTT.

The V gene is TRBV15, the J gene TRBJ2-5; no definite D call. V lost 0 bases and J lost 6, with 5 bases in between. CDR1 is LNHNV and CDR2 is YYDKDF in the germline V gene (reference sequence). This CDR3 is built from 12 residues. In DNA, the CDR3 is TGTGCCACCAGCAGAGATCTGAAGACCCAGTACTTC. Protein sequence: CATSRDLKTQYF.

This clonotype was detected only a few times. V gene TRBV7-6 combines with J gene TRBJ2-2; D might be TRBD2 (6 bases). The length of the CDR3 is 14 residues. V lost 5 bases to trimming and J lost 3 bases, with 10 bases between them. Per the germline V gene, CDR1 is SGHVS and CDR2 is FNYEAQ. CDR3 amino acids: CASSPGLYTGELFF. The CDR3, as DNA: TGTGCCAGCAGCCCGGGACTTTACACCGGGGAGCTGTTTTTT.

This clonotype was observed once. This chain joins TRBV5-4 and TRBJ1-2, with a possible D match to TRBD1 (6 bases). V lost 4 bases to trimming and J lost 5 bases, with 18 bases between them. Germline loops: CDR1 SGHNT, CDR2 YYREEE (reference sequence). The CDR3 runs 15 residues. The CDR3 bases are TGTGCCAGCAGCCTTAGGACAGAAATATTTTATGGCTACACCTTC. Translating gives CASSLRTEIFYGYTF.

The CDR3 nucleotides are TGTGCCATCGGTGGGACTAGCGTTTACAATGAGCAGTTCTTC. The encoded protein is CAIGGTSVYNEQFF. The V gene is TRBV10-3, the J gene TRBJ2-1; TRBD2 agrees at 10 bases. The CDR3 extends over 14 amino acids. J lost 4 bases, V lost 8 bases, and 5 bases had no gene match. Germline V lookup: CDR1 ENHRY, CDR2 SYGVKD.

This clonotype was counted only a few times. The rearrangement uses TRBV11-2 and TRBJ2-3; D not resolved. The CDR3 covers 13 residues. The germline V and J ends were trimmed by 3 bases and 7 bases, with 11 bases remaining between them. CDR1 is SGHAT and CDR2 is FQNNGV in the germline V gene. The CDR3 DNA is TGTGCCAGCAGCTTGTTCGAGTCGAATACGCAGTATTTT. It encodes CASSLFESNTQYF. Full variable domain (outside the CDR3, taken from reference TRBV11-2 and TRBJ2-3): EAGVAQSPRYKIIEKRQSVAFWCNPISGHATLYWYQQILGQGPKLLIQFQNNGVVDDSQLPKDRFSAERLKGVDSTLKIQPAKLEDSAVYLCASSLFESNTQYFGPGTRLTVL.

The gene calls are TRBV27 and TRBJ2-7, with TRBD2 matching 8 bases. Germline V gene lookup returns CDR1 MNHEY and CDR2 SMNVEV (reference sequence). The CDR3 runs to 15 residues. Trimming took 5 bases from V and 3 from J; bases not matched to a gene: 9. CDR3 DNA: TGTGCCAGCAGTCCGCTGCGGGGGGCTAGCTACGAGCAGTACTTC. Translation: CASSPLRGASYEQYF.

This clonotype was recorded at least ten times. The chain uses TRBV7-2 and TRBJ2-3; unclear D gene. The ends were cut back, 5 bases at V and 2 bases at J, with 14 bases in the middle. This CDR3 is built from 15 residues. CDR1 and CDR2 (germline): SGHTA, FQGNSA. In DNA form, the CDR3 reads TGTGCCAGCAGCCGCATTGAACGCGTCACAGATACGCAGTATTTT. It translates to CASSRIERVTDTQYF.